This entry features one T cell receptor beta chain sequence. The entry originates in a study of shared clonotypes between healthy human individuals. The length of the CDR3 is 15 residues. V was clipped by 6 bases and J by 5 bases; unmatched bases: 11. Germline CDR1 is SEHNR and CDR2 is FQNEAQ (reference sequence). All donors were Caucasian adults living in Nashville, Tennessee. Sequencing used immunoSEQ multiplex PCR; TCRdb keeps in-frame clones, though not all of them. Of 600,000 to 750,000 clones in the sample, about 92% were seen once. The TCR sequence derives from a man in his late teens or twenties in good health. Some clones in this sample may be carry-over from other donors' samples. The sample taken for sequencing was memory CD8+ T cells from PBMCs. The subset was: CD45RO+ cells pooled with CCR7-negative TemRA cells. The chain employs TRBV7-9 and TRBJ1-2; 8 bases map to TRBD1. CDR3 sequence (DNA): TGTGCCAGCAGGGACGGACAGGGATTATGGTATGGCTACACCTTC. It specifies CASRDGQGLWYGYTF.